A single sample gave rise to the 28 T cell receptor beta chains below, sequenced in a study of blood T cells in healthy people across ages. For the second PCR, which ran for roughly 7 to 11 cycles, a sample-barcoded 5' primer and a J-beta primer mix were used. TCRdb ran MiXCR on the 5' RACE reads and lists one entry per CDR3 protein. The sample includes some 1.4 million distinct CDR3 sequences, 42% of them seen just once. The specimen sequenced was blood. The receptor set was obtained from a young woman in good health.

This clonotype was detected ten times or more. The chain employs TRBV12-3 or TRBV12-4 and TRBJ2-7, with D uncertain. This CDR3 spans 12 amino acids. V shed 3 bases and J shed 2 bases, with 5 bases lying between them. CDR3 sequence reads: CASSFSTYEQYF. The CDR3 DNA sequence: TGTGCCAGCAGTTTTAGTACCTACGAGCAGTACTTC.

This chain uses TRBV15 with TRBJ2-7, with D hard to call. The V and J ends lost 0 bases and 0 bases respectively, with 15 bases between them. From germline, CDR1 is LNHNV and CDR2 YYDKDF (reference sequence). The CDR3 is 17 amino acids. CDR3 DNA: TGTGCCACCAGCAGAGAACCCAGGAACTCCCCCTCCTACGAGCAGTACTTC. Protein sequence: CATSREPRNSPSYEQYF. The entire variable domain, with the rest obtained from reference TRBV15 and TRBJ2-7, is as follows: DAMVIQNPRYQVTQFGKPVTLSCSQTLNHNVMYWYQQKSSQAPKLLFHYYDKDFNNEADTPDNFQSRRPNTSFCFLDIRSPGLGDTAMYLCATSREPRNSPSYEQYFGPGTRLTVT.

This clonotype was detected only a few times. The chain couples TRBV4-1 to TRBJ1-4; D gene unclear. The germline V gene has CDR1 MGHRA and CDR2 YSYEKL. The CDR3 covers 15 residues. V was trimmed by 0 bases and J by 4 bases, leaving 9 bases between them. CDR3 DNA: TGCGCCAGCAGCCAAGAAGGCAGCCTTAATGAAAAACTGTTTTTT. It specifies CASSQEGSLNEKLFF.

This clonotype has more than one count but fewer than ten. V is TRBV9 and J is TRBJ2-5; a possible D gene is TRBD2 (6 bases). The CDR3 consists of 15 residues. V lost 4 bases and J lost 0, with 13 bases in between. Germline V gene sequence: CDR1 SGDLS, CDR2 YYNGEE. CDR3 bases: TGTGCCAGCAGCCGGAATAGCGGTAACCAAGAGACCCAGTACTTC. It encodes CASSRNSGNQETQYF. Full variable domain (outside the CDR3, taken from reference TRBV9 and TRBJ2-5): DSGVTQTPKHLITATGQRVTLRCSPRSGDLSVYWYQQSLDQGLQFLIQYYNGEERAKGNILERFSAQQFPDLHSELNLSSLELGDSALYFCASSRNSGNQETQYFGPGTRLLVL.

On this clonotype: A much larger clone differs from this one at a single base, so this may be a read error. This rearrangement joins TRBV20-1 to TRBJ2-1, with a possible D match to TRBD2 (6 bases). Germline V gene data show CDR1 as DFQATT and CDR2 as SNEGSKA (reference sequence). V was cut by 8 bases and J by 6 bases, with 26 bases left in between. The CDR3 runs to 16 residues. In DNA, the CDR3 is TGCAGTACTACCACTTGGGAGGTCCTCACCTCCAATGAGCAGTTCTTC. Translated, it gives CSTTTWEVLTSNEQFF.

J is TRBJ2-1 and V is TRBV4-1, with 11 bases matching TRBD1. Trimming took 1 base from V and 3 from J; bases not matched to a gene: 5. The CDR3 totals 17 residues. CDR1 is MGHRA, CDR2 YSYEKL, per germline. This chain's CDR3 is CASSQGRGTGGYNEQFF. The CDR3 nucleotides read TGCGCCAGCAGCCAAGGACGTGGGACAGGGGGCTACAATGAGCAGTTCTTC.

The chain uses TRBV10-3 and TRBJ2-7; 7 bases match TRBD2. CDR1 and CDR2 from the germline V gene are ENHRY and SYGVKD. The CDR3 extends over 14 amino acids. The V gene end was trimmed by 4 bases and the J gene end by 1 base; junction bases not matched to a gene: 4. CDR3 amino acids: CAISVGGVSYEQYF. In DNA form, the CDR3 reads TGTGCCATCAGTGTTGGGGGGGTGTCCTACGAGCAGTACTTC.

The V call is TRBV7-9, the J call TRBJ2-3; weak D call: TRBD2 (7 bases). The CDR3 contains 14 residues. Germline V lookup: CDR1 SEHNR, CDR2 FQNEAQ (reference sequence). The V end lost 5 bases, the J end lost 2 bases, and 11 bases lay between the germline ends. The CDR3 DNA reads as TGTGCCAGCAGCGCGGCGGGGGCCACAGATACGCAGTATTTT. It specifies CASSAAGATDTQYF. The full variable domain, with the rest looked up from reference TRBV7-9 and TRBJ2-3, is DTGVSQNPRHKITKRGQNVTFRCDPISEHNRLYWYRQTLGQGPEFLTYFQNEAQLEKSRLLSDRFSAERPKGSFSTLEIQRTEQGDSAMYLCASSAAGATDTQYFGPGTRLTVL.

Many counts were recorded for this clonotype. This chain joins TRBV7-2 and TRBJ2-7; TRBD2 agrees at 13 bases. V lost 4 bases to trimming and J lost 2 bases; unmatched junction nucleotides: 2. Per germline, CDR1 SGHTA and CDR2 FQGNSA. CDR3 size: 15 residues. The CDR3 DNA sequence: TGTGCCAGCAGCTCCGGACTAGCGGGGGCCTACGAGCAGTACTTC. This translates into CASSSGLAGAYEQYF.

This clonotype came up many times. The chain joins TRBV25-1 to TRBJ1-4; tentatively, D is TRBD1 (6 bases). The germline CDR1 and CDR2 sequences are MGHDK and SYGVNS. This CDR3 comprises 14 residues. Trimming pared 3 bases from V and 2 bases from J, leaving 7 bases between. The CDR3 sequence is CASSEGGTNEKLFF. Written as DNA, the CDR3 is TGTGCCAGCAGTGAGGGGGGCACTAATGAAAAACTGTTTTTT. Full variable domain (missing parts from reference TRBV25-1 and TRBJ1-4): EADIYQTPRYLVIGTGKKITLECSQTMGHDKMYWYQQDPGMELHLIHYSYGVNSTEKGDLSSESTVSRIRTEHFPLTLESARPSHTSQYLCASSEGGTNEKLFFGSGTQLSVL.

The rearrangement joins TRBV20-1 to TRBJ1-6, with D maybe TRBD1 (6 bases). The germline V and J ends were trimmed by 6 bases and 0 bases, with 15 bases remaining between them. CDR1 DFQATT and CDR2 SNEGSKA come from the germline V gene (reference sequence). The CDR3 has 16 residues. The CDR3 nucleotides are TGCAGTGCAAAAATAGACAGGAGCTCCTATAATTCACCCCTCCACTTT. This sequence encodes CSAKIDRSSYNSPLHF.

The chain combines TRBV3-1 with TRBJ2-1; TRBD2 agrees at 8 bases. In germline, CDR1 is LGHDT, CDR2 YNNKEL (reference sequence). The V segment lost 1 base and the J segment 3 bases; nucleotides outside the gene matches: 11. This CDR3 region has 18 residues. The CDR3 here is CASSQAKPPLAGYNEQFF. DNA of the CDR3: TGTGCCAGCAGCCAAGCAAAACCCCCGCTAGCGGGCTACAATGAGCAGTTCTTC.

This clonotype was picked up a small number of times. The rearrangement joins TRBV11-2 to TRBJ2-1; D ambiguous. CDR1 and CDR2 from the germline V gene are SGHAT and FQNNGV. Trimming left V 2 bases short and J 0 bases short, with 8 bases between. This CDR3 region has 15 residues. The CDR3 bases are TGTGCCAGCAGCTTAAGTACTCTCTCCTACAATGAGCAGTTCTTC. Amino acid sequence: CASSLSTLSYNEQFF.

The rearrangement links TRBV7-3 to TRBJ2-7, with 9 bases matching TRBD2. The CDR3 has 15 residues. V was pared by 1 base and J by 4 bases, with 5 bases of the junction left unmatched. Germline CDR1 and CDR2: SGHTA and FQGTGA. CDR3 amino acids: CASSLSGRGGYEQYF. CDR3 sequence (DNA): TGTGCCAGCAGCTTAAGCGGGAGGGGTGGGTACGAGCAGTACTTC.

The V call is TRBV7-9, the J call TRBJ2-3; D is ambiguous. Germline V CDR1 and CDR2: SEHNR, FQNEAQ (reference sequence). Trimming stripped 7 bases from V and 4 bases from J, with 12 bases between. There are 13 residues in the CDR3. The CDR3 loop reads CASIPVAPDTQYF. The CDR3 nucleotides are TGTGCCAGCATCCCAGTAGCCCCAGATACGCAGTATTTT.

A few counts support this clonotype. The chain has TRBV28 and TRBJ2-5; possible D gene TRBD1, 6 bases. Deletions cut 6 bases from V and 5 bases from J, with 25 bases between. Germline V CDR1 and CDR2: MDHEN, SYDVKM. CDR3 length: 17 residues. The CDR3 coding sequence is TGTGCCAGCAGATCGGAGAGGAGGAACAGGGTCCGTGAGACCCAGTACTTC. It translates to CASRSERRNRVRETQYF.

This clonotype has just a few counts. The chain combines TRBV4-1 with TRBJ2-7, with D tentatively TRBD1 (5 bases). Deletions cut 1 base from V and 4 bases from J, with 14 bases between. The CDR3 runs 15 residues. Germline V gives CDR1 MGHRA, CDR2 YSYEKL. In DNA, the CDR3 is TGCGCCAGCAGCCAAGTCCCCCGTGGGGCTTACGAGCAGTACTTC. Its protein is CASSQVPRGAYEQYF.

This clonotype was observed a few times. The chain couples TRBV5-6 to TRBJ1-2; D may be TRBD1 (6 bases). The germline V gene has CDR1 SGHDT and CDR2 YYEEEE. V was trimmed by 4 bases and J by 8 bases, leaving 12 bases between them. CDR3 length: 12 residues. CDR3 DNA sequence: TGTGCCAGCAGCAACAGGGTTTACGGCTACACCTTC. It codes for CASSNRVYGYTF. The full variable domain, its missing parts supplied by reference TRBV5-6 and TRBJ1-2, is DAGVTQSPTHLIKTRGQQVTLRCSPKSGHDTVSWYQQALGQGPQFIFQYYEEEERQRGNFPDRFSGHQFPNYSSELNVNALLLGDSALYLCASSNRVYGYTFGSGTRLTVV.

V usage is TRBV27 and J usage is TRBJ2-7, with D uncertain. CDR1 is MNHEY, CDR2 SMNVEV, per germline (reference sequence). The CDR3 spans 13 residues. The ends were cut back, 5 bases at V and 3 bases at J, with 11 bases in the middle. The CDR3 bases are TGTGCCAGCAGTGCTCTTAGGCACTACGAGCAGTACTTC. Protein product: CASSALRHYEQYF.

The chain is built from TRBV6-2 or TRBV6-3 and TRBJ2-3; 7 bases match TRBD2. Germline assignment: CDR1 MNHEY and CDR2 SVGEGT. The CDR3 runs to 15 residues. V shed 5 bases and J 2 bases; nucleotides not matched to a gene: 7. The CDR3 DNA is TGTGCCAGCAGTCAGCCCCGGGACTACACAGATACGCAGTATTTT. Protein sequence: CASSQPRDYTDTQYF.

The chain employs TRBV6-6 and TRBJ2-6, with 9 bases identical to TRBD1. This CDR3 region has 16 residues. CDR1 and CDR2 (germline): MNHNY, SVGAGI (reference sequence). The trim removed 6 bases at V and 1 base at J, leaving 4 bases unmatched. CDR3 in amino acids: CASRDRGGSGANVLTF. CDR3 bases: TGTGCCAGCAGGGACAGGGGTGGGTCTGGGGCCAACGTCCTGACTTTC.

The CDR3 sequence: CSARDPRGAGNTQYF. The CDR3 region has the DNA TGCAGTGCTAGAGATCCGAGGGGGGCCGGGAATACGCAGTATTTT. The V and J genes are TRBV20-1 and TRBJ2-3; TRBD1 or TRBD2 may be the D gene (6 bases each). The CDR3 length is 15 residues. Trimming cost V 0 bases and J 7 bases, with 17 bases left between them. The germline gives CDR1 DFQATT, CDR2 SNEGSKA (reference sequence).

CDR3 sequence: CASSPPSGGYREQFF. CDR3 coding DNA: TGTGCCAGCAGCCCTCCCTCAGGGGGTTACCGTGAGCAGTTCTTC. This chain joins TRBV11-2 and TRBJ2-1; TRBD1 matches at 7 bases. The V segment lost 5 bases and the J segment 9 bases; nucleotides outside the gene matches: 13. This CDR3 spans 15 amino acids. Germline V gives CDR1 SGHAT, CDR2 FQNNGV.

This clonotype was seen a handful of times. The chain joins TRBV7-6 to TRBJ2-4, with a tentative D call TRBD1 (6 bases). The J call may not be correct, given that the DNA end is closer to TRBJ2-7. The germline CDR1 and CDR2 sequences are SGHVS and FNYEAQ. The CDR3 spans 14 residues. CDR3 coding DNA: TGTGCCAGCAGCTTACAACAGGGCGGAAACGAGCAGTACTTC. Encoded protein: CASSLQQGGNEQYF.

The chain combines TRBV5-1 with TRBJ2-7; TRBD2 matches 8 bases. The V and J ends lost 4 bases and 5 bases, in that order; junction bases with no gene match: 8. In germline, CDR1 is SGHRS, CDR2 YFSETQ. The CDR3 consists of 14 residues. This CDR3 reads CASSPGLEIHEQYF. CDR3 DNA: TGCGCCAGCAGCCCGGGACTAGAGATCCACGAGCAGTACTTC. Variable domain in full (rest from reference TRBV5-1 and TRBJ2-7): KAGVTQTPRYLIKTRGQQVTLSCSPISGHRSVSWYQQTPGQGLQFLFEYFSETQRNKGNFPGRFSGRQFSNSRSEMNVSTLELGDSALYLCASSPGLEIHEQYFGPGTRLTVT.

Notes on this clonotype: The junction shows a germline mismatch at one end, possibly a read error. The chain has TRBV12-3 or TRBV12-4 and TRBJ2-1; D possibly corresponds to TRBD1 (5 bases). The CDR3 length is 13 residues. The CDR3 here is CACRDDRHNEQFF. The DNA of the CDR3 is TGTGCCTGCAGAGATGACAGACACAATGAGCAGTTCTTC.

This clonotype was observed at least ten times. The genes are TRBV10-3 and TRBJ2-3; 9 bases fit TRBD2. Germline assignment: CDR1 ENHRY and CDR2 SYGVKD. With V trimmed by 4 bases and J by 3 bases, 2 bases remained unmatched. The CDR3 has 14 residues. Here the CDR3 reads CAISGGLATDTQYF. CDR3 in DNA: TGTGCCATCAGTGGAGGACTAGCGACAGATACGCAGTATTTT.

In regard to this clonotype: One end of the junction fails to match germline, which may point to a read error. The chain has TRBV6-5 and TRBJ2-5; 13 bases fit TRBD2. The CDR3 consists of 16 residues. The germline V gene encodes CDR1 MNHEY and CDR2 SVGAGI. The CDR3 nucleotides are TGTGCCAGCAGCTTAGGACTAGCGGGAGCCCCAGAGACCCAGTACTTT. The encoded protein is CASSLGLAGAPETQYF.